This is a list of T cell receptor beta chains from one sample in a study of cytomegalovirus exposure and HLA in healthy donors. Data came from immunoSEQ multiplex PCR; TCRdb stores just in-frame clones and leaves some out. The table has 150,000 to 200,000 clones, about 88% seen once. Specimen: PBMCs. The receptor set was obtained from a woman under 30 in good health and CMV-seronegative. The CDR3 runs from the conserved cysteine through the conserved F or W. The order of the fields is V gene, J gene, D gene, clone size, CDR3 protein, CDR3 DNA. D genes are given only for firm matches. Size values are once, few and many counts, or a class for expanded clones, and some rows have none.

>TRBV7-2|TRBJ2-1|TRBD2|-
CASSARPQLAGGGYNEQFF
TGTGCCAGCAGCGCACGCCCCCAGCTAGCGGGAGGAGGATACAATGAGCAGTTCTTC
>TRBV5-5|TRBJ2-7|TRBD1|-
CASSFGTGAYEQYF
TGTGCCAGCAGCTTCGGGACAGGGGCCTACGAGCAGTACTTC
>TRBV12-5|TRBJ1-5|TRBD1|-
CASGGGQTLGYQLQHF
TGTGCTAGTGGCGGGGGACAGACCCTCGGGTACCAGCTCCAGCATTTT
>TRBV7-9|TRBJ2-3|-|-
CASSRLSTDTQYF
TGTGCCAGCAGCCGTCTAAGCACAGATACGCAGTATTTT
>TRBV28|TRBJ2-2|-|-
CASSWGTFTGELFF
TGTGCCAGCAGTTGGGGGACATTCACCGGGGAGCTGTTTTTT
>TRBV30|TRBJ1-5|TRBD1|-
CAWRSGQGSTQHF
TGTGCCTGGCGGTCGGGACAGGGAAGTACCCAGCATTTT
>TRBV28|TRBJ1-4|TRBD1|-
CASIHTGGSLLTNEKLFF
TGTGCCAGCATCCATACAGGGGGCTCCTTATTAACTAATGAAAAACTGTTTTTT
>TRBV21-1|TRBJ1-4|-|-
CAISPSVGEDNEKLFF
TGTGCCATCTCCCCGAGCGTCGGAGAAGATAATGAAAAACTGTTTTTT
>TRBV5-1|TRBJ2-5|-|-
CASRSTGGGLQETQYF
TGCGCCAGCAGGTCTACAGGGGGAGGGCTACAAGAGACCCAGTACTTC
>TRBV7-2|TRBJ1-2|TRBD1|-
CASSLGTGVYGYTF
TGTGCCAGCAGCTTAGGGACAGGGGTATATGGCTACACCTTC
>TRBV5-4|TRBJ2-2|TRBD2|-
CASASVAGAHAGELFF
TGTGCCAGCGCCTCGGTAGCGGGAGCTCATGCCGGGGAGCTGTTTTTT
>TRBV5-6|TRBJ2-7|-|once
CASSDLGVRGYSYEQYF
TGTGCCAGCAGCGATCTTGGGGTTAGAGGGTACTCCTACGAGCAGTACTTC
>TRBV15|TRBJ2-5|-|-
CATSGFGGETQYF
TGTGCCACCAGCGGCTTCGGGGGTGAGACCCAGTACTTC
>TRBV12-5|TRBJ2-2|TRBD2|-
CASGFGAGGPSSGELFF
TGTGCTAGTGGTTTTGGCGCGGGGGGGCCTAGTAGCGGGGAGCTGTTTTTT